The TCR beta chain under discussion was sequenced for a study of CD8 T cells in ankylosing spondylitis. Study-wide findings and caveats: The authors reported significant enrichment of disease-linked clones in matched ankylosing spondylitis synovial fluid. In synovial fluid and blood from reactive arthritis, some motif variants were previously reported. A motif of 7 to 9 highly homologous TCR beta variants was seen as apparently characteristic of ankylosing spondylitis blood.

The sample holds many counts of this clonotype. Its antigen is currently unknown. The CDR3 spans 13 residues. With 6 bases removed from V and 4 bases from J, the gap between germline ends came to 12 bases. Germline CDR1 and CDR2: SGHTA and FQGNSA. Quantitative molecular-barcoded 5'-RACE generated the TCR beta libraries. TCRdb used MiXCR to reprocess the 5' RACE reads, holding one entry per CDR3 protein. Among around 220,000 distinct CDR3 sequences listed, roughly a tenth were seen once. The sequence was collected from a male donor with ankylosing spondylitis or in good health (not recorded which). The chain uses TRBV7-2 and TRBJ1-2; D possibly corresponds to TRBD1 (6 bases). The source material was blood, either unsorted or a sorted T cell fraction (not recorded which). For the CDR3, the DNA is TGTGCCAGCAGGCCTACAGGGAGCTATGGCTACACCTTC. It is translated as CASRPTGSYGYTF.